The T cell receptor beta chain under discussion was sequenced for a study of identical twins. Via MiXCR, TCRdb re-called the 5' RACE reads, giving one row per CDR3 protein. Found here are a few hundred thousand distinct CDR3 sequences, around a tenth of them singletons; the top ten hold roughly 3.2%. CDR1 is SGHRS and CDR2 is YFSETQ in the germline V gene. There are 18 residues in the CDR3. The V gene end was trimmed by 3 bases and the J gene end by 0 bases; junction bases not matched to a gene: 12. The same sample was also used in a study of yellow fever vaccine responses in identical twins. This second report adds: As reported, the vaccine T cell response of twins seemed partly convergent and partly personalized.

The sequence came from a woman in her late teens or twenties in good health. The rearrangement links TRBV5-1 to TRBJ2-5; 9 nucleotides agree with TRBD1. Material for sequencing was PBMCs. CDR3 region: CASSSPYRQGEHQETQYF. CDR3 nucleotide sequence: TGCGCCAGCAGCTCTCCATATAGACAGGGGGAACACCAAGAGACCCAGTACTTC.